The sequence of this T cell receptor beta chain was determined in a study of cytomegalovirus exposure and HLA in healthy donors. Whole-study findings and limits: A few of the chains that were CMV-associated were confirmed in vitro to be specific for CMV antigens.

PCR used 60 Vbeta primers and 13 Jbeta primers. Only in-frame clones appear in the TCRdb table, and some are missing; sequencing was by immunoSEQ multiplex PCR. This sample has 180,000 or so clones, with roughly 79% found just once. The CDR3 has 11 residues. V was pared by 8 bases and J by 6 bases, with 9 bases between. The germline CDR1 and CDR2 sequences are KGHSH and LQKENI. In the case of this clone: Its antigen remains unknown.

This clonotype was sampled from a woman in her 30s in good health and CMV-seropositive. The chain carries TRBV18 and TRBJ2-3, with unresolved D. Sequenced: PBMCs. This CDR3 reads CASPRPDTQYF. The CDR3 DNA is TGTGCCAGCCCGCGTCCCGATACGCAGTATTTT.